Listed below are T cell receptor beta chains from one sample, sequenced in a study of blood T cell repertoires in COVID-19. The protocol was immunoSEQ multiplex PCR, while the TCRdb copy is restricted to in-frame clones and leaves out a portion. Here the sample spans 450,000 to 600,000 clones, about 85% being singletons. Sample: PBMCs or T cells enriched from blood (not recorded which). All receptors derive from a woman between 18 and 29 years old who had recovered from COVID-19. The CDR3 runs from the conserved cysteine through the conserved F or W. The order of the fields is clone size, V gene, J gene, D gene, CDR3 DNA, CDR3 protein. A D gene is named only where the DNA matches it firmly. Expanded clones get a size class; other rows say once, few or many, or leave the size out.

.,TRBV11-2,TRBJ2-7,.,TGTGCCAGCAGCTCTCTCTTTACGGGACATAGCTACGAGCAGTACTTC,CASSSLFTGHSYEQYF
once,TRBV19,TRBJ2-1,.,TGTGCCACCGGCCCCGGACACCTGCTCTACAATGAGCAGTTCTTC,CATGPGHLLYNEQFF
.,TRBV20-1,TRBJ2-1,TRBD2,TGCAGTGCTAGTGACCCAAGCGGGGCATACAATGAGCAGTTCTTC,CSASDPSGAYNEQFF
.,TRBV5-1,TRBJ2-3,.,TGCGCCAGCAGCTTGTCATCGGTAGCAGATACGCAGTATTTT,CASSLSSVADTQYF
few,TRBV19,TRBJ1-5,TRBD1,TGTGCCAGTAGTACAGAGGACAGGGAGGGCAATCAGCCCCAGCATTTT,CASSTEDREGNQPQHF
.,TRBV4-2,TRBJ1-2,.,TGTGCCAGCAGCCGGGACTTCGGGAACTATGGCTACACCTTC,CASSRDFGNYGYTF
.,TRBV7-3,TRBJ1-1,.,TGTGCCAGCAGCCGTAACCGGGAAACTGAAGCCTTCTTT,CASSRNRETEAFF
.,TRBV2,TRBJ2-7,TRBD1,TGTGCCAGCAGCACACCCCGGGACAGGGGAAGCTACGAGCAGTACTTC,CASSTPRDRGSYEQYF
.,TRBV28,TRBJ1-6,.,TGTGCCAGCAGTTCTCTCTTCAGGGAGGATTCACCCCTCCACTTT,CASSSLFREDSPLHF
.,TRBV28,TRBJ1-1,TRBD1,TGTGCCAGCAATCCTACAGGGGCGAACACTGAAGCTTTCTTT,CASNPTGANTEAFF
once,TRBV28,TRBJ2-2,.,TGTGCCAGCAGCCCCGCGGACAGACGGGGCGGGGAGCTGTTTTTT,CASSPADRRGGELFF
.,TRBV11-3,TRBJ2-1,TRBD2,TGTGCCAGCAGCTTAGATGGGCTAGCGGGGGGTGAGCAGTTCTTC,CASSLDGLAGGEQFF
.,TRBV5-1,TRBJ2-2,.,TGCGCCAGCAGCTTGGGAATAAGTGGGCAGAACACCGGGGAGCTGTTTTTT,CASSLGISGQNTGELFF
.,TRBV5-1,TRBJ1-2,.,TGCGCCAGCAGCTTGGCCGGGGGAGTCTATGGCTACACCTTC,CASSLAGGVYGYTF
.,TRBV5-4,TRBJ1-2,.,TGTGCCAGCAGCTTCCCAGGGGTTTTCAACTATGGCTACACCTTC,CASSFPGVFNYGYTF
.,TRBV29-1,TRBJ2-2,TRBD2,TGCAGCGTTGTGCGGGGGGACACCGGGGAGCTGTTTTTT,CSVVRGDTGELFF
.,TRBV14,TRBJ1-6,TRBD1,TGTGCCAGCAGCCAACTAAGGGGGACAGTTAATTCACCCCTCCACTTT,CASSQLRGTVNSPLHF
.,TRBV29-1,TRBJ1-3,.,TGCAGCCCCCTCACACGGGACTCTGGAAACACCATATATTTT,CSPLTRDSGNTIYF
once,TRBV25-1,TRBJ1-1,.,TGTGCCAGACTAGACCCGGCTGACACTGAAGCTTTCTTT,CARLDPADTEAFF
.,TRBV5-1,TRBJ2-7,TRBD2,TGCGCCAGCAGACCGACACCTGTGACTAGCGGGAGGAACGAGCAGTACTTC,CASRPTPVTSGRNEQYF
.,TRBV6-5,TRBJ2-1,TRBD2,TGTGCCAGCAGGAGAAATGTGGGGGGGTATTACGAGCAGTTCTTC,CASRRNVGGYYEQFF
.,TRBV4-2,TRBJ2-3,.,TGTGCCAGCAGTCCGACGGACCATCCTCTAGCGTCTAGCACAGATACGCAGTATTTT,CASSPTDHPLASSTDTQYF
.,TRBV5-6,TRBJ2-5,.,TGTGCCAGCGGAGAAATGTCAGAACAAGAGACCCAGTACTTC,CASGEMSEQETQYF
few,TRBV3-1/TRBV3-2,TRBJ2-7,.,TGTGCCAGCAGCCAAGATGGAGGGGCCGAGCAGTACTTC,CASSQDGGAEQYF
.,TRBV5-1,TRBJ1-6,.,TGCGCCAGCAGCTTGGCCGGGGGGGAGGATTCACCCCTCCACTTT,CASSLAGGEDSPLHF
.,TRBV18,TRBJ1-1,.,TGTGCCAGCTCACCTGGAGGGCCCACGAACACTGAAGCTTTCTTT,CASSPGGPTNTEAFF
few,TRBV27,TRBJ1-2,.,TGTGCCAGCAGTAGGTGGCAGGGCAGTGGCTACACCTTC,CASSRWQGSGYTF
once,TRBV30,TRBJ1-4,.,TGTGCCTGGAAAGGTGGTCATGACTTGACTAATGAAAAACTGTTTTTT,CAWKGGHDLTNEKLFF
.,TRBV6-1,TRBJ1-1,TRBD1,TGTGCCAGCAGTGAAGAGGACAGGGGGAACACTGAAGCTTTCTTT,CASSEEDRGNTEAFF
.,TRBV2,TRBJ2-5,TRBD1,TGTGCCAGCAGGCGCCGACAGGGACAAGAGACCCAGTACTTC,CASRRRQGQETQYF
.,TRBV30,TRBJ1-1,.,TGTGCCTGGAGGGACATTTCTGAAGCTTTCTTT,CAWRDISEAFF
.,TRBV5-1,TRBJ2-1,TRBD2,TGCGCCAGCAGGCCGGCTCCTAGCGGGTCTTACAATGAGCAGTTCTTC,CASRPAPSGSYNEQFF